This TCR beta chain was found in a study of blood T cell repertoires in COVID-19. For the study at large: The origin of the acute and convalescent COVID-19 samples was the United States, Italy and Spain.

In the original analysis: Quantification of nucleated cells was approximated via reference gene primer amplification. The method was immunoSEQ multiplex PCR; TCRdb's version includes in-frame clones alone and lacks a portion of them. That table gives V, J and clone size, and the DNA gave D and trimming. The sample gives around 94,000 clones, 80% to 90% of which show up once; more than 9% is in the top ten. The sequence derives from a man aged 35-49 years with active or convalescent COVID-19. The sequenced sample was peripheral blood.

The CDR3: CASSLGWGDSYNEQFF. CDR3 DNA: TGTGCCAGCAGCTTAGGTTGGGGGGACTCCTACAATGAGCAGTTCTTC. The chain carries TRBV7-9 and TRBJ2-1; tentative D call: TRBD2 (6 bases). Per the germline V gene, CDR1 is SEHNR and CDR2 is FQNEAQ (reference sequence). There are 16 residues in the CDR3. Deletions cut 1 base from V and 0 bases from J, with 10 bases between.